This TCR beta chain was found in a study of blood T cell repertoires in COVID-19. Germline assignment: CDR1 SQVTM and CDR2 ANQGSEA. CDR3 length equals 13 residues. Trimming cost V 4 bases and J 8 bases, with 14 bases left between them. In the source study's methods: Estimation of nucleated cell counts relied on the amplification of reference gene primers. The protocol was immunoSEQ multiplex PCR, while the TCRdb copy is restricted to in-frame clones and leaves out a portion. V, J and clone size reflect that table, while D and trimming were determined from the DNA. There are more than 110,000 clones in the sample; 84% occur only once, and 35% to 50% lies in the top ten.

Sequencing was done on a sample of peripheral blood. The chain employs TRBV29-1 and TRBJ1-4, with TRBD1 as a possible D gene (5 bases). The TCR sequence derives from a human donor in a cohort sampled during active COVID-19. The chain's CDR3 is CSVGAGLSEKLFF. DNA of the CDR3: TGCAGCGTTGGGGCAGGGTTAAGCGAAAAACTGTTTTTT.